Below, 12 T cell receptor beta chains from the same sample are listed, as sequenced in a study of beta chain features in type 1 diabetes. Reverse transcription of all isolated RNA meant that expressed TCRB transcripts were sequenced. Sequencing used immunoSEQ multiplex PCR; TCRdb keeps in-frame clones, though not all of them. This table has about 320,000 clones, 14% appearing once. The material sequenced was central memory CD4+ T cells from blood. The origin of the receptors is a man aged 25 to 45 in good health.

This clone has just a few counts. The chain carries TRBV7-2 and TRBJ1-1, with D unresolved. CDR3 size: 14 residues. Germline V lookup: CDR1 SGHTA, CDR2 FQGNSA. V was cut by 6 bases and J by 1 base, with 12 bases left in between. The CDR3 region has the DNA TGTGCCAGCAGGGCCGGACGGTCGAACACTGAAGCTTTCTTT. It codes for CASRAGRSNTEAFF.

The chain uses TRBV7-9 and TRBJ2-3; 10 nucleotides agree with TRBD2. This CDR3 has 13 amino acids. The germline CDR1 and CDR2 sequences are SEHNR and FQNEAQ (reference sequence). V shed 3 bases and J 6 bases; nucleotides not matched to a gene: 0. The CDR3 DNA sequence: TGTGCCAGCAGCTTGACTAGCGGGGATACGCAGTATTTT. Residues: CASSLTSGDTQYF.

The J gene is TRBJ2-1, the V gene TRBV19, with 7 bases lining up with TRBD1. J was trimmed by 3 bases and V by 6 bases; bases with no gene match: 11. Germline CDR1 reads LNHDA; CDR2 reads SQIVND (reference sequence). The CDR3 runs 16 residues. In nucleotides, the CDR3 is TGTGCCAGTAGCACTCTCCCAGGGGGTTTCTACAATGAGCAGTTCTTC. As protein: CASSTLPGGFYNEQFF.

V gene TRBV6-4 combines with J gene TRBJ2-3; D remains ambiguous. The germline CDR1 and CDR2 sequences are MRHNA and SNTAGT. The ends were cut back, 3 bases at V and 1 base at J, with 8 bases in the middle. The CDR3 has 14 residues. The CDR3 protein is CASSEDLRTDTQYF. CDR3 DNA sequence: TGTGCCAGCAGTGAAGATCTCCGCACAGATACGCAGTATTTT.

The CDR3 sequence: CAWETGRNSPLHF. The DNA for the CDR3 is TGTGCCTGGGAGACAGGGAGGAATTCACCCCTCCACTTT. V gene TRBV30 combines with J gene TRBJ1-6, with TRBD1 identical over 7 bases. There are 13 residues in the CDR3. V lost 5 bases, J lost 7 bases, and 5 bases stayed unmatched. The germline V gene has CDR1 GTSNPN and CDR2 SVGIG (reference sequence). Full variable domain (outside the CDR3, taken from reference TRBV30 and TRBJ1-6): SQTIHQWPATLVQPVGSPLSLECTVEGTSNPNLYWYRQAAGRGLQLLFYSVGIGQISSEVPQNLSASRPQDRQFILSSKKLLLSDSGFYLCAWETGRNSPLHFGNGTRLTVT.

The V call is TRBV7-2, the J call TRBJ2-3; weak D call: TRBD2 (5 bases). The germline V gene encodes CDR1 SGHTA and CDR2 FQGNSA. This CDR3 spans 15 amino acids. V was cut by 5 bases and J by 1 base, with 13 bases left in between. The CDR3 spells CASSGTSSRTDTQYF. CDR3 coding DNA: TGTGCCAGCAGCGGTACTAGTTCCCGCACAGATACGCAGTATTTT.

This clone was recorded a few times. The chain carries TRBV6-5 and TRBJ2-3; 8 bases are a match to TRBD1. This CDR3 region has 14 residues. Germline assignment: CDR1 MNHEY and CDR2 SVGAGI. V shed 5 bases, J shed 2 bases, and the junction held 3 bases outside the gene matches. CDR3 in DNA: TGTGCCAGCAGTCTGGACAGGGCCACAGATACGCAGTATTTT. The encoded protein is CASSLDRATDTQYF.

The chain recombines TRBV7-3 with TRBJ2-7; a weak D match, TRBD1 (6 bases). With 3 bases removed from V and 3 bases from J, the gap between germline ends came to 9 bases. This CDR3 is 13 amino acids long. Germline V gene data show CDR1 as SGHTA and CDR2 as FQGTGA. In DNA form, the CDR3 reads TGTGCCAGCAGCTTCGGACAGCTCTACGAGCAGTACTTC. Translated: CASSFGQLYEQYF.

The chain has TRBV9 and TRBJ2-3, with D possibly matching TRBD1 (5 bases). Germline CDR1 reads SGDLS; CDR2 reads YYNGEE. CDR3 length: 14 residues. Trimming shortened V by 4 bases and J by 6 bases, and 15 bases separated the two germline ends. The CDR3 nucleotides are TGTGCCAGCAGCTTTCAGGGATCGGAGGATACGCAGTATTTT. Translating it yields CASSFQGSEDTQYF.

CDR3 protein: CASSLVRGQGGGGYTF. Written as DNA, the CDR3 is TGTGCCAGCAGCCTTGTACGGGGACAGGGGGGAGGTGGCTACACCTTC. The J gene is TRBJ1-2, the V gene TRBV7-2, with 11 positions matching TRBD1. CDR1 is SGHTA and CDR2 is FQGNSA in the germline V gene. This CDR3 comprises 16 residues. The junction had 12 bases not matched to a gene; V was cut back by 5 bases and J by 7 bases. Looking up the rest from reference TRBV7-2 and TRBJ1-2 gives the full variable domain: GAGVSQSPSNKVTEKGKDVELRCDPISGHTALYWYRQSLGQGLEFLIYFQGNSAPDKSGLPSDRFSAERTGGSVSTLTIQRTQQEDSAVYLCASSLVRGQGGGGYTFGSGTRLTVV.

J is TRBJ2-1 and V is TRBV5-6; TRBD1 aligns across 7 bases. CDR1 SGHDT and CDR2 YYEEEE come from the germline V gene. The ends lost 5 bases at V and 9 bases at J; junction bases unmatched: 17. CDR3 length: 16 amino acids. CDR3 sequence reads: CASSSSPGQSSIEQFF. Written as DNA, the CDR3 is TGTGCCAGCAGTTCGAGTCCGGGACAGTCCTCAATTGAGCAGTTCTTC.

This clone has only a few counts. This chain uses TRBV9 with TRBJ1-1, with D tentatively TRBD1 (6 bases). The CDR3 runs to 15 residues. Germline V gene sequence: CDR1 SGDLS, CDR2 YYNGEE. Between the trimmed V and J ends, which lost 4 bases and 1 base, there was a span of 14 bases. This CDR3 reads CASSPQGQPNTEAFF. The CDR3 DNA reads TGTGCCAGCAGCCCCCAAGGACAGCCGAACACTGAAGCTTTCTTT.